This record covers a single TCR beta chain. Authors' data handling: For nucleated cells, counts were estimated from reference gene primer amplification. Profiling relied on immunoSEQ multiplex PCR, and the TCRdb table lists in-frame clones only, not all of them. The DNA gave D and trimming, while V, J and clone size come from that table. The data show 50,000 to 75,000 clones, with 91% seen just once and 6.5% to 9.5% held by the top ten. These data come from a study of blood T cell repertoires in COVID-19. Study summary: From the United States, Italy and Spain came samples of acute and convalescent COVID-19. T cells, B-cell-depleted T cells, or PBMCs provided the cDNA or gDNA that served as material.

Trimming pared 2 bases from V and 0 bases from J, leaving 12 bases between. The CDR3 consists of 16 residues. The germline CDR1 and CDR2 sequences are MGHRA and YSYEKL. Sequenced sample: peripheral blood. The TCR was taken from a human donor in a cohort sampled during active COVID-19. The chain recombines TRBV4-1 with TRBJ2-3, with D unresolved. This chain's CDR3 is CASSQTSASSTDTQYF. In nucleotides, the CDR3 is TGCGCCAGCAGCCAAACTTCCGCGTCTAGCACAGATACGCAGTATTTT.